This TCR beta chain was found in a study of CD8 T cell repertoires and HIV-1 epitope variants (TCRdb year 2020). For the study in its entirety: In separate culture wells, T cells were stimulated with each of twenty-five peptides that represented autologous and known Gag and Nef epitope variants. The control conditions were a CMV, EBV and flu peptide pool, the Ebola AY9 epitope as a negative control, and a well with no peptide. Three Gag epitope families and Nef HW9 and YT9 were included among the tested epitopes. Using the EasySep Human T Cell Enrichment Kit, T cells were enriched and then co-cultured with an equal number of autologous T cell-negative cells acting as antigen-presenting cells. Cultures were maintained for ten to eleven days in IMDM with gentamicin, and half-media changes adding IL-2, IL-7 and IL-15 were performed on days 3 and 7. An aliquot of 1M T cells was set aside as an uncultured baseline condition, separate from the 83 T cell cultures. A total of around 83 T cell cultures were run, with each culture condition performed in triplicate except for one peptide, which was performed in duplicate.

This clone was seen only a few times. Its antigen remains unidentified. No clone much larger than this one lies a single base away; base qualities are absent. The EasySep Human CD8+ T Cell Enrichment Kit was used on day 10 to isolate CD8+ T cells from every culture. The CDR3 runs 13 amino acids, cysteine and phenylalanine included. Solely the CDR3 DNA is kept, with 39 bases framed from the first base. The germline V gene (reference sequence) supplies CDR1 MNHEY and CDR2 SMNVEV. A distance of 9 bases separates the germline ends of V and J, which lose 2 bases and 5 bases respectively. Sequencing of TCR beta CDR3 regions was done on the immunoSEQ platform at survey depth. The QIAamp DNA micro kit was used to extract genomic DNA from every cultured and uncultured CD8+ T cell population. Per the source publication's procedure: Samples with fewer than 5,000 productive reads were excluded, resulting in the removal of about 6% of the 75 HIV peptide-stimulated cultures. Sequences were trimmed to CDR3 by a MANAFEST web app, and nonproductive sequences, CDR3s under 5 amino acids, and sequences not starting with C or ending with F/W were removed. To count as antigen-specific, a clonotype had to be expanded in at least 2 of 3 replicates compared with the no-peptide control at FDR 0.01, and only within one epitope family. A frequency at least fivefold higher than in wells stimulated with peptides from other epitope families was additionally required for specific clonotypes. What TCRdb holds here is the immuneACCESS table cut down to in-frame rearrangements. Part of the clones is not present; checked against another copy, under half of the missing clones reflect an unresolved V gene, and the others are unexplained. V, J and clone size were drawn from that table, and D and trimming were deduced from the DNA. In this sample the table shows thousands of clones, 65% to 70% of which occur a single time. Together, the top ten hold about 45% of the sample.

The investigation overall reported the following: Nine antigen-specific TCR beta clonotypes were identified, and roughly 6 of them appeared cross-reactive for autologous or known escape epitope variants. The assay identified only TCR beta chains and indicated proliferation to antigen, not T cell function or cytokine profile. Four to six clonotypes recognized the Nef KF9 family and one the HW9 family, with no responses to the TAALDMSHF plasma variant.

The TCR sequence derives from a male donor with HIV. The rearrangement combines TRBV27 with TRBJ1-1; the D gene is possibly TRBD1, with 5 bases matching. The sequencing input was cultured CD8+ T cells derived from PBMCs. For the CDR3, the sequence is CASSLGGGTEAFF. Read as DNA, the sequence is TGTGCCAGCAGTTTAGGGGGAGGGACTGAAGCTTTCTTT.